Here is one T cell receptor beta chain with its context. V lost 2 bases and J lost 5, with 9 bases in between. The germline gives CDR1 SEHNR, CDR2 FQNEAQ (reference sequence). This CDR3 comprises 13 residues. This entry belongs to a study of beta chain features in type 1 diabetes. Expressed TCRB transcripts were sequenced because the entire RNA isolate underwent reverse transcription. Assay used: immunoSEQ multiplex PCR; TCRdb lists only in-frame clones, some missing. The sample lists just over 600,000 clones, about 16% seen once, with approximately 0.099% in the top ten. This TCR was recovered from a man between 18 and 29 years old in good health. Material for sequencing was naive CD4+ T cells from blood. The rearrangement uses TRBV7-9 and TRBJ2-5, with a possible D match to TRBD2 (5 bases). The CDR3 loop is CASSLSGVETQYF. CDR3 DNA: TGTGCCAGCAGCTTATCCGGGGTGGAGACCCAGTACTTC.